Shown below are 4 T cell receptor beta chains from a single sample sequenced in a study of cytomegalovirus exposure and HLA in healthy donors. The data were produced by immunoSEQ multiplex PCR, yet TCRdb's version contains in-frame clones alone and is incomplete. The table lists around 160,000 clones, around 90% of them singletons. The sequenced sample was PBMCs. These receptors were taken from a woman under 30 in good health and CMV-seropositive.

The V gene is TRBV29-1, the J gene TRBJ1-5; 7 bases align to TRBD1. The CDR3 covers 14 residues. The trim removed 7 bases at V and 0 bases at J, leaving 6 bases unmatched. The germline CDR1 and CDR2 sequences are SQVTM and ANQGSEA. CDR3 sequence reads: CSAATGSSNQPQHF. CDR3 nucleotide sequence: TGCAGCGCGGCGACAGGGAGTAGCAATCAGCCCCAGCATTTT.

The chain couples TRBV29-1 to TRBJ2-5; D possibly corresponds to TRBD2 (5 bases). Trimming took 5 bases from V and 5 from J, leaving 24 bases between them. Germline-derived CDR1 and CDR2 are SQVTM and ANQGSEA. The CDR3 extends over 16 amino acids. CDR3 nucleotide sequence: TGCAGCGTTAAAGGCGGAGGTGGGCCGCCATGGGAGACCCAGTACTTC. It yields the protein CSVKGGGGPPWETQYF.

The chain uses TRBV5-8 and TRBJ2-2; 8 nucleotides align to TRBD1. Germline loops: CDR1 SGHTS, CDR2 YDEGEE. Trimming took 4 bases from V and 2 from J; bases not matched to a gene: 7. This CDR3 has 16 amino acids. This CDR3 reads CASSPPGQENTGELFF. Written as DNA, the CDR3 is TGTGCCAGCAGCCCTCCGGGACAGGAAAACACCGGGGAGCTGTTTTTT.

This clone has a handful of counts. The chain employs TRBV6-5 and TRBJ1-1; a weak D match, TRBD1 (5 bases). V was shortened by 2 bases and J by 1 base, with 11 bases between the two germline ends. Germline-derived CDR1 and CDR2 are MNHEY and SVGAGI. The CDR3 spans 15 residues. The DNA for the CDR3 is TGTGCCAGCAGTTACCGCAGGGACTCGAACACTGAAGCTTTCTTT. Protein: CASSYRRDSNTEAFF.